A single sample gave rise to the 10 T cell receptor beta chains below, sequenced in a study of graft-versus-host responses after intestinal transplantation. The repertoire was sequenced with immunoSEQ multiplex PCR; TCRdb's copy has only in-frame clones and lacks some. The data contain over 90,000 clones, 90% to 95% of them singletons. No antigens are known for them. Source: unstimulated CD4+ T cells sorted from spleen or lymph node cells, taken before transplant. The receptors come from a human donor who was the organ donor for an intestinal transplant.

This clone was recorded a few times. This chain links TRBV5-1 with TRBJ1-5; D is uncertain. Trimming removed 0 bases at V and 7 bases at J, with 11 bases between. This CDR3 contains 14 residues. Germline CDR1 SGHRS, CDR2 YFSETQ. CDR3 sequence: CASSLGGGSQPQHF. CDR3 DNA sequence: TGCGCCAGCAGCTTGGGTGGAGGGTCGCAGCCCCAGCATTTT.

The chain employs TRBV5-6 and TRBJ2-1, with D perhaps TRBD1 (6 bases). There are 13 residues in the CDR3. The germline V and J ends were trimmed by 3 bases and 3 bases, with 7 bases remaining between them. CDR1 is SGHDT, CDR2 YYEEEE, per germline. The CDR3 spells CASSSGHYNEQFF. CDR3 in DNA: TGTGCCAGCAGCTCGGGACACTACAATGAGCAGTTCTTC. The variable domain in full, completed from reference TRBV5-6 and TRBJ2-1, reads DAGVTQSPTHLIKTRGQQVTLRCSPKSGHDTVSWYQQALGQGPQFIFQYYEEEERQRGNFPDRFSGHQFPNYSSELNVNALLLGDSALYLCASSSGHYNEQFFGPGTRLTVL.

The genes are TRBV19 and TRBJ1-1, with D possibly matching TRBD1 (5 bases). The CDR3 is 13 residues long. Looked up from germline, CDR1 is LNHDA and CDR2 is SQIVND (reference sequence). Between the trimmed V and J ends, which lost 6 bases and 10 bases, there was a span of 18 bases. CDR3 DNA sequence: TGTGCCAGTAGGGTCAGGGATCGTCCAGGAGCTTTCTTT. Amino acid sequence: CASRVRDRPGAFF.

The chain is built from TRBV6-5 and TRBJ1-1, with D maybe TRBD1 (5 bases). The germline V and J ends were trimmed by 2 bases and 0 bases, with 10 bases remaining between them. Germline CDR1 reads MNHEY; CDR2 reads SVGAGI. There are 15 residues in the CDR3. Written as DNA, the CDR3 is TGTGCCAGCAGTTACCTTCGACAGATGAACACTGAAGCTTTCTTT. This codes for CASSYLRQMNTEAFF.

The chain has TRBV6-6 and TRBJ1-1, with D perhaps TRBD1 (5 bases). The V gene lost 2 bases and the J gene lost 3 bases, with 10 bases spanning the gap. This CDR3 spans 14 amino acids. Germline CDR1 and CDR2: MNHNY and SVGAGI (reference sequence). The CDR3 DNA reads as TGTGCCAGCAGTTACCTCGGGGGGGACACTGAAGCTTTCTTT. It encodes CASSYLGGDTEAFF.

As for this clone: A junction end diverges from the germline sequence, so it may reflect a read error. The gene calls are TRBV15 and TRBJ1-2; D gene uncertain. The CDR3 has 15 amino acids. Germline CDR1 and CDR2: LNHNV and YYDKDF (reference sequence). The CDR3: CATSRDKETKYGYTF. CDR3 sequence (DNA): TGTGCCACCAGCAGAGATAAGGAAACTAAATATGGCTACACCTTC. Full variable domain (missing parts from reference TRBV15 and TRBJ1-2): DAMVIQNPRYQVTQFGKPVTLSCSQTLNHNVMYWYQQKSSQAPKLLFHYYDKDFNNEADTPDNFQSRRPNTSFCFLDIRSPGLGDTAMYLCATSRDKETKYGYTFGSGTRLTVV.

The rearrangement joins TRBV19 to TRBJ1-1; 9 positions agree with TRBD1. In germline, CDR1 is LNHDA, CDR2 SQIVND (reference sequence). The trim removed 7 bases at V and 2 bases at J, leaving 11 bases unmatched. This CDR3 contains 16 residues. CDR3 in amino acids: CASTHRTGELNTEAFF. The CDR3 DNA follows: TGTGCCAGTACCCACCGGACAGGGGAACTAAACACTGAAGCTTTCTTT.

The chain couples TRBV11-3 to TRBJ2-3; perhaps TRBD1 as D (6 bases). V was cut by 1 base and J by 4 bases, with 9 bases left in between. This CDR3 has 14 amino acids. Germline-derived CDR1 and CDR2 are SGHNT and YENEEA. CDR3 sequence: CASSLGEGADTQYF. The CDR3 bases are TGTGCCAGCAGCTTAGGCGAGGGGGCAGATACGCAGTATTTT.

The chain joins TRBV9 to TRBJ2-3; no clear D. The ends were cut back, 0 bases at V and 2 bases at J, with 10 bases in the middle. The CDR3 is 15 amino acids. Germline assignment: CDR1 SGDLS and CDR2 YYNGEE. This CDR3 is CASSVGVRNTDTQYF. Written as DNA, the CDR3 is TGTGCCAGCAGCGTAGGGGTCAGGAACACAGATACGCAGTATTTT. Filled out from reference TRBV9 and TRBJ2-3, the complete variable domain reads DSGVTQTPKHLITATGQRVTLRCSPRSGDLSVYWYQQSLDQGLQFLIQYYNGEERAKGNILERFSAQQFPDLHSELNLSSLELGDSALYFCASSVGVRNTDTQYFGPGTRLTVL.

V gene TRBV11-2 combines with J gene TRBJ2-5; maybe TRBD2 (6 bases). Germline assignment: CDR1 SGHAT and CDR2 FQNNGV. The CDR3 is 14 residues long. Trimming cost V 5 bases and J 4 bases, with 14 bases left between them. This chain's CDR3 is CASSMGTGGETQYF. As DNA, the CDR3 is TGTGCCAGCAGCATGGGGACCGGGGGAGAGACCCAGTACTTC.